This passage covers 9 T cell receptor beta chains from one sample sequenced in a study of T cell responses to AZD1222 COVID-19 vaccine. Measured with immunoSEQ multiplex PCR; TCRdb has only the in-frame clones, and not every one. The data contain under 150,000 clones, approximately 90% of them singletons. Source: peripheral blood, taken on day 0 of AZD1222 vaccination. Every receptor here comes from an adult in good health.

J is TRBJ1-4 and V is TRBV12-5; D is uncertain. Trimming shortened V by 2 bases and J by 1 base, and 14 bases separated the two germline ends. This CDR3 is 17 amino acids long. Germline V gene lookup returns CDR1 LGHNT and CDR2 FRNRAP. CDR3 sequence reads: CASGLNLPGRTNEKLFF. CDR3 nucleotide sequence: TGTGCTAGTGGTTTGAACCTCCCGGGGAGAACTAATGAAAAACTGTTTTTT.

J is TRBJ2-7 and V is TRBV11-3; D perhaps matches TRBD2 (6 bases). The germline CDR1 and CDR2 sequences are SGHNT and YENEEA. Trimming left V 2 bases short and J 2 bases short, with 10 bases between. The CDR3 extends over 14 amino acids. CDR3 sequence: CASSLRGGTYEQYF. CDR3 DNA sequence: TGTGCCAGCAGCTTAAGAGGAGGGACCTACGAGCAGTACTTC.

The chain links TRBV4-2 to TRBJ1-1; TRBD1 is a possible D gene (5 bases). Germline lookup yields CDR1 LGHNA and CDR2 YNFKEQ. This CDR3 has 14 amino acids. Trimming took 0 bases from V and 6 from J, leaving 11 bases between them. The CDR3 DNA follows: TGTGCCAGCAGCCAAGATGGGGCGATTCCTGAAGCTTTCTTT. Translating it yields CASSQDGAIPEAFF.

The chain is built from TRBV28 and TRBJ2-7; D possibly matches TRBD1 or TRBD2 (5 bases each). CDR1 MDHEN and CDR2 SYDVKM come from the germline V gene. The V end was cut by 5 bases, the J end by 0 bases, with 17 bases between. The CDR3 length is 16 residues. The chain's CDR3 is CASSPWDHYYSYEQYF. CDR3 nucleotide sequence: TGTGCCAGCAGTCCTTGGGACCACTATTACTCCTACGAGCAGTACTTC.

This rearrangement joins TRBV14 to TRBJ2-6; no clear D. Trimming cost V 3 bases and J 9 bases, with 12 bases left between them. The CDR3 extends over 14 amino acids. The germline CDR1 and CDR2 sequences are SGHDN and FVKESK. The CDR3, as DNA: TGTGCCAGCAGCCATTTTGCCAGAGACAACGTCCTGACTTTC. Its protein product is CASSHFARDNVLTF.

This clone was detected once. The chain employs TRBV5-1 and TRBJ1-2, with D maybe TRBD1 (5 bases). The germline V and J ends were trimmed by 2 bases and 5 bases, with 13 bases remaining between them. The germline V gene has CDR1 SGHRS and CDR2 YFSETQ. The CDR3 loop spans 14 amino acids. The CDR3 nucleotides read TGCGCCAGCAGCTTCGGGACCCCTCTATATGGCTACACCTTC. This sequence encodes CASSFGTPLYGYTF.

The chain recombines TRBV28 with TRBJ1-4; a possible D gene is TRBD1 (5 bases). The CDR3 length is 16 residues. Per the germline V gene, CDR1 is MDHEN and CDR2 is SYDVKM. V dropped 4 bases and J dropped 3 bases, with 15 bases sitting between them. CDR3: CASSSPTGPSNEKLFF. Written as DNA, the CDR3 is TGTGCCAGCAGTTCCCCCACAGGACCCTCTAATGAAAAACTGTTTTTT.

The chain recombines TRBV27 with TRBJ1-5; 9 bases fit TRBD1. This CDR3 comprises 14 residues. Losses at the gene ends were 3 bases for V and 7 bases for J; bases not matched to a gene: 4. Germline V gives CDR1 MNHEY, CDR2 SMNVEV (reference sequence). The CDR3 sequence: CASSLTGGGQPQHF. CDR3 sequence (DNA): TGTGCCAGCAGTTTGACAGGGGGAGGACAGCCCCAGCATTTT.

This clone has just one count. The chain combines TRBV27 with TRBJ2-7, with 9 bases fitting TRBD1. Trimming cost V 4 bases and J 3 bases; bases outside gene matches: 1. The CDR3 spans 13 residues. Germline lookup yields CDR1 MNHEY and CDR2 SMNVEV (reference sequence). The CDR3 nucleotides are TGTGCCAGCAGTTGGGGACAGGGCTACGAGCAGTACTTC. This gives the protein CASSWGQGYEQYF.